The present TCR beta chain was sequenced within a study of T cell responses to AZD1222 COVID-19 vaccine. V was pared by 2 bases and J by 11 bases, with 4 bases of the junction left unmatched. This CDR3 comprises 14 residues. Looked up from germline, CDR1 is MNHNS and CDR2 is SASEGT. This table comes from immunoSEQ multiplex PCR, and its TCRdb copy is limited to in-frame clones, with some not included. The table shows about 210,000 clones, with roughly 94% occurring only once. The chain has TRBV6-1 and TRBJ2-1, with TRBD2 matching over 12 bases. The input for sequencing was peripheral blood, taken 28 days after the second dose of the MenACWY control vaccine. The sequence was collected from an adult who received the MenACWY meningococcal vaccine as a control. The CDR3 is CASSELAGGRKQFF. CDR3 DNA: TGTGCCAGCAGTGAACTAGCGGGGGGGCGTAAGCAGTTCTTC.